The next 18 T cell receptor beta chains were all read from a single sample in a study of T cell repertoires in cytomegalovirus infection (dated by TCRdb to 2018 to 2020). Sequencing relied on an Illumina HiSeq 1500. TCRdb passed the public sequencing reads through fastp at Q25 and MiXCR, retaining productive beta sequences. A single entry per CDR3 protein holds the most common genes and DNA from its merged rows. The sample table contains hundreds of thousands of distinct CDR3 sequences; only one count was recorded for 9% to 9.5% of them. Approximately 4.5% of the sample is in the top ten clones. The sample was PBMCs. These receptors came from a human donor in good health (CMV status not recorded). Some clones in this sample may be carry-over from other donors' samples.

This clonotype appeared many times. This sequence joins TRBV20-1 and TRBJ2-3; D is uncertain. V lost 6 bases, J lost 6 bases, and 7 bases lay in between. Germline V lookup: CDR1 DFQATT, CDR2 SNEGSKA (reference sequence). There are 10 residues in the CDR3. CDR3 DNA sequence: TGCAGTGCGGTCTCGGATACGCAGTATTTT. It encodes CSAVSDTQYF.

This clonotype was detected only once. The V and J genes are TRBV7-2 and TRBJ2-3; D is ambiguous. Germline V gene data show CDR1 as SGHTA and CDR2 as FQGNSA. The CDR3 has 12 residues. Trimming shortened V by 5 bases and J by 5 bases, and 8 bases separated the two germline ends. The CDR3 sequence: CASSRGRDTQYF. The CDR3 DNA reads TGTGCCAGCAGCCGCGGCAGAGATACGCAGTATTTT.

This clonotype was counted only a few times. The chain has TRBV7-2 and TRBJ2-1, with D tentatively TRBD1 or TRBD2 (5 bases each). V was trimmed by 0 bases and J by 6 bases, leaving 9 bases between them. Germline V lookup: CDR1 SGHTA, CDR2 FQGNSA. The CDR3 is made up of 14 amino acids. This chain's CDR3 is CASSLASGTNEQFF. CDR3 nucleotide sequence: TGTGCCAGCAGCTTAGCGTCAGGGACCAATGAGCAGTTCTTC.

This clonotype was counted ten times or more. The chain combines TRBV20-1 with TRBJ1-1, with D hard to call. The V end lost 2 bases, the J end lost 0 bases, and 10 bases lay between the germline ends. Germline V CDR1 and CDR2: DFQATT, SNEGSKA (reference sequence). The length of the CDR3 is 14 residues. The CDR3 DNA reads as TGCAGTGCTAGACGCTCCACCCTGAACACTGAAGCTTTCTTT. Amino acid sequence: CSARRSTLNTEAFF.

This rearrangement joins TRBV12-3 or TRBV12-4 to TRBJ2-2; no clear D. There are 12 residues in the CDR3. Trimming shortened V by 8 bases and J by 5 bases, and 9 bases separated the two germline ends. CDR3 DNA: TGTGCCAGCCAGCTGGGAACCGGGGAGCTGTTTTTT. This translates into CASQLGTGELFF.

The rearrangement joins TRBV29-1 to TRBJ1-1; D might be TRBD1 (5 bases). Trimming removed 1 base at V and 6 bases at J, with 15 bases between. The CDR3 length is 14 residues. Germline CDR1 reads SQVTM; CDR2 reads ANQGSEA. The CDR3 DNA is TGCAGCGTTGAAGTCAGGGAGGTGAGGTCTGAAGCTTTCTTT. This encodes CSVEVREVRSEAFF.

The J gene is TRBJ1-5, the V gene TRBV12-3 or TRBV12-4; 7 bases align to TRBD1. The CDR3 contains 14 residues. The junction had 8 bases not matched to a gene; V was cut back by 6 bases and J by 6 bases. The CDR3 region is CASRQDRVGQPQHF. In nucleotides, the CDR3 is TGTGCCAGCAGACAAGACAGGGTAGGTCAGCCCCAGCATTTT.

The rearrangement links TRBV20-1 to TRBJ2-3; D not certain. The CDR3 extends over 14 amino acids. The germline V gene encodes CDR1 DFQATT and CDR2 SNEGSKA (reference sequence). V was shortened by 1 base and J by 4 bases, with 12 bases between the two germline ends. The CDR3 nucleotides read TGCAGTGCTAGAGCAGGCATAACATCAGATACGCAGTATTTT. Encoded protein: CSARAGITSDTQYF.

This clonotype has more than one count but fewer than ten. CDR3 sequence: CASSILANEQFF. CDR3 DNA: TGTGCCAGTAGTATACTAGCGAATGAGCAGTTCTTC. This chain uses TRBV19 with TRBJ2-1; possible D gene TRBD2, 6 bases. Germline V gene data show CDR1 as LNHDA and CDR2 as SQIVND (reference sequence). The CDR3 totals 12 residues. Trimming left V 2 bases short and J 7 bases short, with 6 bases between.

V and J are TRBV12-3 or TRBV12-4 and TRBJ2-7; no definite D call. V lost 1 base, J lost 1 base, and 11 bases lay in between. The CDR3 sequence is 15 residues long. CDR3 bases: TGTGCCAGCAGTTTAGTGCTCGCTAGATCCTACGAGCAGTACTTC. Amino acids: CASSLVLARSYEQYF.

The genes are TRBV20-1 and TRBJ2-6; either TRBD1 or TRBD2 may supply D (5 bases each). With 0 bases removed from V and 3 bases from J, the gap between germline ends came to 15 bases. The length of the CDR3 is 17 residues. The germline V gene has CDR1 DFQATT and CDR2 SNEGSKA (reference sequence). In DNA, the CDR3 is TGCAGTGCTAGAGACAGGGCTAGCCCGTTTGGGGCCAACGTCCTGACTTTC. Amino acid sequence: CSARDRASPFGANVLTF.

The rearrangement uses TRBV30 and TRBJ2-4; 8 bases agree with TRBD1. Germline V gene sequence: CDR1 GTSNPN, CDR2 SVGIG (reference sequence). V was clipped by 3 bases and J by 6 bases; unmatched bases: 10. The CDR3 consists of 15 residues. For the CDR3, the DNA is TGTGCCTGGAGGCTAACGACAGGGGCGGGAAACATTCAGTACTTC. As protein: CAWRLTTGAGNIQYF.

This clonotype was recorded a few times. This sequence joins TRBV15 and TRBJ1-6; D is perhaps TRBD1 (5 bases). Germline CDR1 is LNHNV and CDR2 is YYDKDF (reference sequence). The CDR3 totals 15 residues. Trimming removed 0 bases at V and 8 bases at J, with 11 bases between. CDR3 nucleotides: TGTGCCACCAGCAGAGAGTGGGGGGGAGATTCACCCCTCCACTTT. It specifies CATSREWGGDSPLHF.

Ten or more counts support this clonotype. J is TRBJ2-5 and V is TRBV4-3; TRBD2 agrees at 10 bases. Germline CDR1 reads LGHNA; CDR2 reads YSLEER. J gave up 2 bases and V 0 bases, and 9 bases lay outside the gene matches. This CDR3 is built from 18 residues. The CDR3 spells CASSQEGAGGGNQETQYF. The CDR3 region has the DNA TGCGCCAGCAGCCAAGAAGGAGCGGGAGGGGGAAATCAAGAGACCCAGTACTTC.

This clonotype was seen many times. The V gene is TRBV7-2, the J gene TRBJ2-7; D may be TRBD1 (6 bases). Germline V CDR1 and CDR2: SGHTA, FQGNSA. CDR3 length equals 14 residues. Trimming pared 1 base from V and 3 bases from J, leaving 10 bases between. CDR3 in DNA: TGTGCCAGCAGCTTAGACAGGGTGAACTACGAGCAGTACTTC. Its translation: CASSLDRVNYEQYF.

In DNA, the CDR3 is TGTGCCAGCTCCCCCGGGACGGTGGGCACCGGGGAGCTGTTTTTT. Encoded protein: CASSPGTVGTGELFF. The V and J genes are TRBV7-2 and TRBJ2-2, with D perhaps matching TRBD1 or TRBD2 (5 bases each). V was trimmed by 8 bases and J by 4 bases, leaving 17 bases between them. Per germline, CDR1 SGHTA and CDR2 FQGNSA. The CDR3 extends over 15 amino acids.

This clonotype was counted ten times or more. The rearrangement links TRBV7-9 to TRBJ1-2; no reliable D call. There are 15 residues in the CDR3. Germline V lookup: CDR1 SEHNR, CDR2 FQNEAQ (reference sequence). Trimming took off 0 bases at V and 5 bases at J, with 13 bases between the two ends. CDR3: CASSLALADKYGYTF. The CDR3 DNA reads as TGTGCCAGCAGCTTAGCGCTGGCAGATAAATATGGCTACACCTTC.

The rearrangement uses TRBV12-3 or TRBV12-4 and TRBJ1-6; the D is unclear. The V end lost 1 base, the J end lost 6 bases, and 4 bases lay between the germline ends. This CDR3 contains 13 residues. The CDR3 sequence: CASSLGRNSPLHF. The CDR3, as DNA: TGTGCCAGCAGTTTAGGGCGTAATTCACCCCTCCACTTT.